These 5 T cell receptor beta chains share one sample of origin, sequenced in a study of CD8+ T cells in alopecia areata. After isolation, RNA underwent reverse transcription to generate cDNA as the sequencing template. This table comes from immunoSEQ multiplex PCR, and its TCRdb copy is limited to in-frame clones, with some not included. This table holds 150,000 to 160,000 clones, 50% to 65% found once. The sample consisted of CD8+ T cells sorted from blood, taken at week 0. Receptor source: a human donor with alopecia areata.

J is TRBJ1-1 and V is TRBV30, with D maybe TRBD1 (6 bases). Trimming took 4 bases from V and 6 from J, leaving 15 bases between them. Germline V CDR1 and CDR2: GTSNPN, SVGIG (reference sequence). The length of the CDR3 is 13 residues. CDR3 sequence: CAWTEDSRAEAFF. The CDR3 region has the DNA TGTGCCTGGACCGAGGACAGCCGCGCTGAAGCTTTCTTT. Full variable domain (rest looked up from reference TRBV30 and TRBJ1-1): SQTIHQWPATLVQPVGSPLSLECTVEGTSNPNLYWYRQAAGRGLQLLFYSVGIGQISSEVPQNLSASRPQDRQFILSSKKLLLSDSGFYLCAWTEDSRAEAFFGQGTRLTVV.

As for this clone: Other DNA sequences in the sample encode the same CDR3. The rearrangement joins TRBV4-3 to TRBJ2-7, with D possibly TRBD1 on 6 matching bases. V dropped 1 base and J dropped 1 base, with 8 bases sitting between them. Germline V gene data show CDR1 as LGHNA and CDR2 as YSLEER. The CDR3 has 14 residues. The CDR3 DNA is TGCGCCAGCAGCCAAGGGGGACAATCCTACGAGCAGTACTTC. This sequence encodes CASSQGGQSYEQYF.

V and J are TRBV29-1 and TRBJ2-7; TRBD1 matches 8 bases. With 4 bases clipped from V and 0 bases from J, the junction kept 5 bases outside the gene matches. Germline CDR1 SQVTM, CDR2 ANQGSEA. This CDR3 has 14 residues. CDR3: CSVGGQASSYEQYF. The CDR3 DNA is TGCAGCGTTGGGGGACAGGCCAGCTCCTACGAGCAGTACTTC.

The rearrangement joins TRBV4-3 to TRBJ2-6; tentative D call: TRBD1 (6 bases). Germline V gene lookup returns CDR1 LGHNA and CDR2 YSLEER. The CDR3 spans 15 residues. The V and J ends lost 3 bases and 5 bases respectively, with 11 bases between them. The CDR3 loop reads CASSQHGQRANVLTF. CDR3 in DNA: TGCGCCAGCAGCCAGCATGGACAGAGGGCCAACGTCCTGACTTTC.

The V gene is TRBV4-3, the J gene TRBJ1-1; D uncertain. The CDR3 length is 15 residues. Germline CDR1 and CDR2: LGHNA and YSLEER. V was cut by 1 base and J by 0 bases, with 9 bases left in between. The DNA of the CDR3 is TGCGCCAGCAGCCAAGCCAGGTTTTTGAACACTGAAGCTTTCTTT. This encodes CASSQARFLNTEAFF.